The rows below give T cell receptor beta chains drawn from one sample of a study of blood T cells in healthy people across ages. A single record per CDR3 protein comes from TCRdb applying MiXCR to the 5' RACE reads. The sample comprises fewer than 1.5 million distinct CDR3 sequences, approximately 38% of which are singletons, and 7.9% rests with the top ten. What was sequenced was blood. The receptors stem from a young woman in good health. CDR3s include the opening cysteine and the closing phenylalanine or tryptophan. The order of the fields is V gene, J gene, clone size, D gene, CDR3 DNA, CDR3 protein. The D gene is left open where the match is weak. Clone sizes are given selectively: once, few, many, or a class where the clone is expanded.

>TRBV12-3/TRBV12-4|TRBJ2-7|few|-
TGTGCCAGCAGTTTAGGTGACCCGGTGAATTCCTACGAGCAGTACTTC
CASSLGDPVNSYEQYF
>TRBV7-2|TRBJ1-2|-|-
TGTGCCAGCAGCTTTTTGGTATCTAACTATGGCTACACCTTC
CASSFLVSNYGYTF
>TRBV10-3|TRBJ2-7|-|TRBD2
TGTGCCACCATGGGCGGGAGTGGTTACGAGCAGTACTTC
CATMGGSGYEQYF
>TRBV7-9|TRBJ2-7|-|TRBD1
TGTGCCAGCAGCTTTAAGAGCACCGGGACAGACCTCTACGAGCAGTACTTC
CASSFKSTGTDLYEQYF
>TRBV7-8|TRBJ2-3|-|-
TGTGCCAGCAGCTTAGAGGGCCAGGGCTTCAAGGATACGCAGTATTTT
CASSLEGQGFKDTQYF
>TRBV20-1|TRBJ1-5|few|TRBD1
TGCAGTGCTAGTGAAGACGGGACAGGGGATCAGCCCCAGCATTTT
CSASEDGTGDQPQHF
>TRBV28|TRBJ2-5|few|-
TGTGCCAGCACCACCTCAGGGGCACAAAGGGCTGAGACCCAGTACTTC
CASTTSGAQRAETQYF
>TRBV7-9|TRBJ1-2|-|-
TGTGCCAGCAGCTTAGGTTCCGGGCCTCCTGGCTACACCTTC
CASSLGSGPPGYTF
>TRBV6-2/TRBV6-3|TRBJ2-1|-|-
TGTGCCAGCAGATTACTAGCTGGCGAGCAGTTCTTC
CASRLLAGEQFF
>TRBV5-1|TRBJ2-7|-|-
TGCGCCAGCAGCACGAAATCCAAGTTCTCGGACGAGCAGTACTTC
CASSTKSKFSDEQYF
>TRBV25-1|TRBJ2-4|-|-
TGTGCCAGCAGTGCCACAGGGAACTGGAGCAAAAACATTCAGTACTTC
CASSATGNWSKNIQYF
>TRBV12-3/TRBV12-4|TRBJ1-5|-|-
TGTGCCAGCAGTTTAACGGCAGGGGTTCATCAGCCCCAGCATTTT
CASSLTAGVHQPQHF
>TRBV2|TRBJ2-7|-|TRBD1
TGTGCCAGAGGACAGGAGTCCTACGAGCAGTACTTC
CARGQESYEQYF
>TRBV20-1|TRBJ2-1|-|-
TGCAGTGCTAGAGAGACCTCTAGGAATGAGCAGTTCTTC
CSARETSRNEQFF
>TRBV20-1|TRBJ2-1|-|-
TGCAGTGCTTCATTAGCGGCTGAGCAGTTCTTC
CSASLAAEQFF
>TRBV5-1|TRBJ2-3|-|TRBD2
TGCGCCAGCAGTAGCCCTTCCACTAGCGGGAGTTCCGCAGATACGCAGTATTTT
CASSSPSTSGSSADTQYF
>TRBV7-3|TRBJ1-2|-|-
TGTGCCAGCAGCCCAAGTGGGACTCACCCTGAAGATGGCTACACCTTC
CASSPSGTHPEDGYTF
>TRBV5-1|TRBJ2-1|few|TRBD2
TGCGCCAGCAGCTTGCTAGCGGAACAGCACAATGAGCAGTTCTTC
CASSLLAEQHNEQFF
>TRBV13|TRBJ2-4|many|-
TGTGCCAGCAGCCCTAAGATAACCCCGCCTAAGGGGCAGTACTTC
CASSPKITPPKGQYF
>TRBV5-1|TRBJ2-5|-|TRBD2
TGCGCCAGCAGCATCGGGACTAGCGGGACTCAAGAGACCCAGTACTTC
CASSIGTSGTQETQYF
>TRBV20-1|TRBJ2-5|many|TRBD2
TGCAGTGGAACTAGCGGGAGGGAGACCCAGTACTTC
CSGTSGRETQYF
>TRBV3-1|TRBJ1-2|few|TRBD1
TGTGCCAGCAGCCAAGAGGGGTCCCAGGGGGCTTATGGCTACACCTTC
CASSQEGSQGAYGYTF
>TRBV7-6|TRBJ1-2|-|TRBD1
TGTGCCAGCAGCCCACCGACAGGGGACCGATATGGCTACACCTTC
CASSPPTGDRYGYTF
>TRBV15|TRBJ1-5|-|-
TGTGCCACCAGCAGGGTTTTGGGCAGGAGTGTAGGCAATCAGCCCCAGCATTTT
CATSRVLGRSVGNQPQHF
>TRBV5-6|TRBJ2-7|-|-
TGTGCCAGCAGCTGGGTTGGGGGCGTCTCCTACGAGCAGTACTTC
CASSWVGGVSYEQYF
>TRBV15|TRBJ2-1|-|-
TGTGCCACCAGCAGAGAGACGATAGGGCGGGGTAATGAGCAGTTCTTC
CATSRETIGRGNEQFF
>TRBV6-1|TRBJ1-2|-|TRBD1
TGTGCCAGCACCACCGAGGGACAGGGGGCCTCGTATGGCTACACCTTC
CASTTEGQGASYGYTF
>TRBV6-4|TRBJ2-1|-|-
TGTGCCAGCAGTGACTCGATAGGGGGCAATGAGCAGTTCTTC
CASSDSIGGNEQFF
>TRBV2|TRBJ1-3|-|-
TGTGCCAGCAGCCCCCCTGGGACGAGAGGAAACACCATATATTTT
CASSPPGTRGNTIYF
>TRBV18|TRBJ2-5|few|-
TGTGCCAGCTCCCCGACAGGACACCAAGAGACCCAGTACTTC
CASSPTGHQETQYF
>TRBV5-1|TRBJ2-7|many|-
TGCGCCAGCAGCTTGGAGGCCGGGACATCCTACGAGCAGTACTTC
CASSLEAGTSYEQYF
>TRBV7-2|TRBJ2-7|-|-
TGTGCCAGCAGCGTAGGCCCGTTCTCCTACGAGCAGTACTTC
CASSVGPFSYEQYF